The sequence of this T cell receptor (beta chain) was determined in a study of cytomegalovirus exposure and HLA in healthy donors. About the research overall: The same platform was used for the 110 or so validation repertoires as for the 600 to 700 first-cohort repertoires, as reported in a later analysis.

V was cut by 4 bases and J by 3 bases, with 8 bases left in between. Germline V gene data show CDR1 as SGHNT and CDR2 as YYREEE (reference sequence). This CDR3 comprises 13 residues. Findings and limits, study-wide: TCR beta chains numbering 164 were designated cytomegalovirus-associated. The classifier, whose performance was assessed in both the original and validation cohorts, reportedly diagnosed cytomegalovirus status with high specificity and sensitivity.

Method: immunoSEQ multiplex PCR; TCRdb's copy keeps in-frame clones and lacks some. Counted here are 130,000 to 150,000 clones, roughly 87% occurring once; the ten biggest clones make up 4.5%. This clone was counted only a few times. The antigen is undetermined. Sequencing input: PBMCs. This chain links TRBV5-4 with TRBJ1-5; no firm D call. The TCR was taken from a man aged 18-30 years in good health and CMV-seropositive. The CDR3 loop is CASSLSINQPQHF. The CDR3 DNA sequence: TGTGCCAGCAGCCTGAGCATCAATCAGCCCCAGCATTTT.